The entry that follows covers one T cell receptor (beta chain) sequence. This clone has only one observation. Its antigen target is currently unknown. Base qualities were left out, and no much larger clone turns up one base away. The entry originates in a study of OX40 agonist ivuxolimab in advanced cancers. General notes on the study: Ivuxolimab, which targeted the costimulatory receptor OX40 (CD134), was an agonistic, fully human IgG2 monoclonal antibody. Of the 50 to 55 patients in dose escalation, about 19 had hepatocellular carcinoma, roughly 15 had melanoma, 9 had renal cell carcinoma and 9 had head and neck cancer. Partial responses were achieved by three dose-escalation patients, of whom one had hepatocellular carcinoma and two had cutaneous melanoma. The monotherapy dose-escalation portion (N = 52 patients) of the phase I ivuxolimab trial is reported in the paper. Patients were allowed to have had prior anti-PD-1, anti-PD-L1 or anti-CTLA-4 therapy, and approximately 43% of the dose-escalation patients had previously received checkpoint inhibitors. Intravenous ivuxolimab was administered to patients every 2 weeks at six dose levels: 0.01, 0.1, 0.3, 1.5, 3 and 10 mg/kg. In the dose-escalation cohort, 75% to 85% of patients were male, and the mean age was 60 years with a range of roughly 23 to 79. Peripheral TCRbeta sequencing aimed to test whether ivuxolimab altered TCR sequence diversity and caused clonal T-cell expansion. Study-level results and caveats: Low levels of normalized T-cell clonal expansion were also shown by some nonresponding patients. After ivuxolimab, CD8+ T cells had more expanded clones than CD4+ T cells on average. At doses of 0.1 to 3.0 mg/kg, clonal expansion of both CD4+ and CD8+ blood T cells was observed from baseline to week 6. Which antigens the clonally expanded peripheral T cells were specific for was not determined. In the 0.1-3.0 mg/kg groups, partial responders had among the lowest normalized peripheral clonal expansion, particularly in CD8+ T cells.

The germline V gene (reference sequence) supplies CDR1 SEHNR and CDR2 FQNEAQ. Inclusive of the bounding cysteine and phenylalanine, the CDR3 is 15 residues long. The DNA shown is the 45-base CDR3, in frame from base 1. Ends trimmed: V by 4 bases, J by 5 bases; bases unmatched to a gene: 6. Genomic DNA was extracted from sorted cells for sequencing of the TCRbeta CDR3 region. The immunoSEQ Assay was used to sequence the TCRbeta CDR3 regions. The immuneACCESS repertoire file appears here via TCRdb, limited to in-frame rearrangements. These files lack a portion of the clones; in checked studies, under half of the deficit traces to unresolved V genes, and the cause of the others is not known. Across this sample there are more than 60,000 clones, with 85% seen only once. In total, the top ten clones hold about 4.2% of the sample. The trial excluded patients who had a history of autoimmune disease or who were on systemic immunosuppression. Peripheral blood for TCR sequencing was collected from all dose cohorts at baseline, on cycle 4 day 1, and on cycle 7 day 1. Samples came from an open-label, multicenter, first-in-human phase I dose-escalation trial of ivuxolimab. The trial enrolled adults with locally advanced or metastatic head and neck squamous cell, hepatocellular, melanoma or renal cell carcinoma. CD4+ and CD8+ T cells were sorted separately from peripheral blood before TCR sequencing.

The sequence is built from TRBV7-9 and TRBJ2-1, and 9 bases in between align with TRBD1. The sample in question was CD4+ or CD8+ T cells sorted from blood, obtained in a trial of the OX40 agonist ivuxolimab. The source of this sequence is an adult with an advanced solid tumor such as melanoma, head and neck, liver or kidney cancer. The CDR3 is CASSSAGTGHNEQFF. Read as DNA, the sequence is TGTGCCAGCAGCTCAGCCGGGACAGGGCACAATGAGCAGTTCTTC.